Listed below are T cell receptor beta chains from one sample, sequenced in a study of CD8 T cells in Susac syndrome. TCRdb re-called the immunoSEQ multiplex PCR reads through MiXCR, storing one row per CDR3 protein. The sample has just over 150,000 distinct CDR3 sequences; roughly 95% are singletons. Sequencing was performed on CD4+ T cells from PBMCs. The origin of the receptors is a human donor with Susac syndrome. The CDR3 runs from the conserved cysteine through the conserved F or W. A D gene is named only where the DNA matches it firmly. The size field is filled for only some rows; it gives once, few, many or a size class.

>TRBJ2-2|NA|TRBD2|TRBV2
TGTGCCAGCAGTTCCCTACTAGTCAGCGGGGGCGGGGAGCTGTTTTTT
CASSSLLVSGGGELFF
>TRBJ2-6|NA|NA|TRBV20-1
TGCAGTGCTAGCGTCCCACTGGGGTCTGGGGCCAACGTCCTGACTTTC
CSASVPLGSGANVLTF
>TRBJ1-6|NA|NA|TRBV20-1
TGCAGTGCTAGAGAGACCACCGCGGGTTCACCCCTCCACTTT
CSARETTAGSPLHF
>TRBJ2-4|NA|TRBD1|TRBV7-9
TGTGCCAGCAGCTCCTACAACCGGGACAGGGGGGGCATTCAGTACTTC
CASSSYNRDRGGIQYF
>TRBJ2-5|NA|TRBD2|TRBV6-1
TGTGCCAGCAGGGCCGGGACTAGCGGGGGAGGGACCCAGTACTTC
CASRAGTSGGGTQYF
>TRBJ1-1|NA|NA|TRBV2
TGTGCCAGCAGTGAAGGTGGGACGGGCACTGAAGCTTTCTTT
CASSEGGTGTEAFF
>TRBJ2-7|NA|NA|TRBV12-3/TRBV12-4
TGTGCCAGCAGTCTGGGTTTCCGGACAGTCTACGAGCAGTACTTC
CASSLGFRTVYEQYF
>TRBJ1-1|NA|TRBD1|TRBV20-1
TGCAGTGCCAGCCGGACAGGCGTGAACACTGAAGCTTTCTTT
CSASRTGVNTEAFF
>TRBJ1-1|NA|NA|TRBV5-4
TGTGCCAGCAGCTTGGGGACGACCCTGAACACTGAAGCTTTCTTT
CASSLGTTLNTEAFF
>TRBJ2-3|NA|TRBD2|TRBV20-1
TGCAGTGCTACGCTAGCGGCAACTAGCACAGATACGCAGTATTTT
CSATLAATSTDTQYF
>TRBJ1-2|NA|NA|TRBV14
TGTGCCAGCAGCTGGGCCGAAGGCTATGGCTACACCTTC
CASSWAEGYGYTF
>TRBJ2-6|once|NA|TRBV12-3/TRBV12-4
TGTGCCAGCAGTAACTACAGGGCCGGGGCCAACGTCCTGACTTTC
CASSNYRAGANVLTF
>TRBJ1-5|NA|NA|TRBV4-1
TGCGCCAGCAGGGGTCGGCCTTCTGAGCCCCAGCATTTT
CASRGRPSEPQHF
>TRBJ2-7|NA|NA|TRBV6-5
TGTGCCAGCAGCCTCCTCGTTTCGGGTGAGCAGTACTTC
CASSLLVSGEQYF
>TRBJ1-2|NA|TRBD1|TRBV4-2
TGTGCCAGCAGCCAAGCGTCGCAGGGGGCCCTCTATGGCTACACCTTC
CASSQASQGALYGYTF
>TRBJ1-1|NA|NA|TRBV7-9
TGTGCCAGCAGCTTAGACGCGGGGCAGGGGAGGACTGAAGCTTTCTTT
CASSLDAGQGRTEAFF
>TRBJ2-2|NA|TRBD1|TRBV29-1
TGCAGCGTCCGAAACCGACAGGGAGATACCGGGGAGCTGTTTTTT
CSVRNRQGDTGELFF
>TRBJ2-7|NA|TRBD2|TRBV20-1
TGCAGTGCCCCCATCGGGGGGGACCCCTACGAGCAGTACTTC
CSAPIGGDPYEQYF
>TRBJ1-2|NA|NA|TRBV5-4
TGTGCCAGCAGCTCACGGCGGCAGGACGGCTACACCTTC
CASSSRRQDGYTF
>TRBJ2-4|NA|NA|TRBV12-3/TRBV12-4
TGTGCCAGCAGTTTGACGTGGGGTCTGGAGATAGCCAAAAACATTCAGTACTTC
CASSLTWGLEIAKNIQYF
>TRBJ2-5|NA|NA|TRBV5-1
TGCGCCAGCAGCTCTACATTTTCGGCAGCTCCGCAAGAGACCCAGTACTTC
CASSSTFSAAPQETQYF
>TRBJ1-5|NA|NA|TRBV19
TGTGCCAGTACCTTCCAGCAGGGGAATCAGCCCCAGCATTTT
CASTFQQGNQPQHF
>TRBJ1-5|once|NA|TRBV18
TGTGCCAGCTCACCCGACAGAAGCAATCAGCCCCAGCATTTT
CASSPDRSNQPQHF
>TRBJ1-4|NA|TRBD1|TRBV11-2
TGTGCCAGCAGCGCGGGACAGGCTTTTAATGAAAAACTGTTTTTT
CASSAGQAFNEKLFF
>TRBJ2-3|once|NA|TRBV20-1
TGCAGTGCTAGAGATTGGCGGTCTAGCACAGATACGCAGTATTTT
CSARDWRSSTDTQYF
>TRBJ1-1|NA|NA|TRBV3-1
TGTGCCAGCAGCCTAAAAGACGACACTGAAGCTTTCTTT
CASSLKDDTEAFF
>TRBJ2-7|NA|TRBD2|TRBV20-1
TGCAGTGCTAAAACACCGGGACTAGCGGGATCCGAGCAGTACTTC
CSAKTPGLAGSEQYF
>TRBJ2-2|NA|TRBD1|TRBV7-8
TGTGCCAGCAGCTTAGTTCTAGGGGGCGCAAGGAACACCGGGGAGCTGTTTTTT
CASSLVLGGARNTGELFF
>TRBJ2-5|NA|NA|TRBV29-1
TGCAGCGGAGCTAGGGGCCAAGAGACCCAGTACTTC
CSGARGQETQYF
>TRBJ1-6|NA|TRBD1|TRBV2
TGTGCCAGCAGCCGCCCGGGACAGTCCTATAATTCACCCCTCCACTTT
CASSRPGQSYNSPLHF
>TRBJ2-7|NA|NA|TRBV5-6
TGTGCCAGCAGCTTGTACGGCTACGAGCAGTACTTC
CASSLYGYEQYF
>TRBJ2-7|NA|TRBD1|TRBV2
TGTGCCAGCAGAGGGGTGAGGACAGGGACTTACGAGCAGTACTTC
CASRGVRTGTYEQYF
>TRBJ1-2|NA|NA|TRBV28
TGTGCCAGCAGTTCCGCGGGAGACTATGGCTACACCTTC
CASSSAGDYGYTF
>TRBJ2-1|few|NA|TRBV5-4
TGTGCCAGCACCTCACGTCGGGACATCGTCGATAGTGAGCAGTTCTTC
CASTSRRDIVDSEQFF
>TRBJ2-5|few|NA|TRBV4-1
TGCGCCAGCAGCCCAGGGGGGGTCCAAGAGACCCAGTACTTC
CASSPGGVQETQYF
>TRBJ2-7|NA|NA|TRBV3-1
TGTGCCAGCAGCCATGCTACAGGGATCCCGGACTTC
CASSHATGIPDF
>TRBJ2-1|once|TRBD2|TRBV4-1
TGCGCCAGCAGCCAATTCGGGACTAGCGGGGAGTACAATGAGCAGTTCTTC
CASSQFGTSGEYNEQFF
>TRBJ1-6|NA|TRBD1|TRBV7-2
TGTGCCAGCAGCTCAACAGGGGATTCACCCCTCCACTTT
CASSSTGDSPLHF
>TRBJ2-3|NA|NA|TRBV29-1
TGCAGCGTTCTGGGACTCCGGGCAGATACGCAGTATTTT
CSVLGLRADTQYF
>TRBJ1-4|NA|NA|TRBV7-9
TGTGCCAGCACCACAGGGCATCCAGGGCTAGGTGAAAAACTGTTTTTT
CASTTGHPGLGEKLFF
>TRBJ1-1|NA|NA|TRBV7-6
TGTGCCAGCAGTTTGACCGACGGCACTGAAGCTTTCTTT
CASSLTDGTEAFF
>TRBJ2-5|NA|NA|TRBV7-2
TGTGCCAGCAGCTTAACGGGCCCCCAAGAGACCCAGTACTTC
CASSLTGPQETQYF
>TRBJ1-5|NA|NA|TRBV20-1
TGCAGTGCTAGAGAGGCAGGGAGTAGCAATCAGCCCCAGCATTTT
CSAREAGSSNQPQHF
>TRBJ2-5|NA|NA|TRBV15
TGTGCCACCAGCAGGGGGGCGAGTTACCAAGAGACCCAGTACTTC
CATSRGASYQETQYF
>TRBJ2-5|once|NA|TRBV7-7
TGTGCCAGCAGCCTTGACCAGCTACAAGAGACCCAGTACTTC
CASSLDQLQETQYF
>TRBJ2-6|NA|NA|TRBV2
TGTGCCAGCAGTGGTTTATTGTCCGGGGCCAACGTCCTGACTTTC
CASSGLLSGANVLTF
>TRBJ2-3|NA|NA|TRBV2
TGTGCCAGCAGTGATGCTGGTATTACGCAGTATTTT
CASSDAGITQYF
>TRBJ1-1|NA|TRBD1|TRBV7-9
TGTGCCAGCAGCATAGACAGGGAGAGACCCAGCCTGAACACTGAAGCTTTCTTT
CASSIDRERPSLNTEAFF
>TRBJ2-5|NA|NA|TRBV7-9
TGTGCCAGCAGCTTAAGGAGGCGGGGCCAAGAGACCCAGTACTTC
CASSLRRRGQETQYF
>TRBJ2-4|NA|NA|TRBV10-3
TGTGCCACCCAGGACCGTCTCGGGGCGAACATTCAGTACTTC
CATQDRLGANIQYF
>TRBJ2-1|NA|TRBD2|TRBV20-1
TGCAGTGCTAGGGACATAGCGGGGAACTCCTACAATGAGCAGTTCTTC
CSARDIAGNSYNEQFF
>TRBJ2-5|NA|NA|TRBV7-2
TGTGCCAGCAGCCCCGCGCCTCGGGAGACCCAGTACTTC
CASSPAPRETQYF
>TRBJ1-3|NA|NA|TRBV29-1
TGCAGCGTTGACGGTGGAGGAAACACCATATATTTT
CSVDGGGNTIYF
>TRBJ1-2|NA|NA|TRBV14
TGTGCCAGCAGCGGATACAGTGGCTACACCTTC
CASSGYSGYTF
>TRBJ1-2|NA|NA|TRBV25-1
TGTGCCAGCAGTGCCCCCGGCAGCCTCTATGGCTACACCTTC
CASSAPGSLYGYTF
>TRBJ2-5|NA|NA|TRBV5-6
TGTGCCAGCAGCTTGGGCAGGACGAAGACCCAGTACTTC
CASSLGRTKTQYF
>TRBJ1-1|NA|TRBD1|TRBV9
TGTGCCAGCAGCGTAGGCACAGGGGGCTTTTCTGAAGCTTTCTTT
CASSVGTGGFSEAFF
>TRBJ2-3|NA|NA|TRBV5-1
TGCGCCAGCAGCTTGGCCGGACAGCCAGATACGCAGTATTTT
CASSLAGQPDTQYF